This T cell receptor beta chain was documented in a study of CD8 T cells in ankylosing spondylitis (dated by TCRdb to 2017 to 2019). For the study in its entirety: T cell receptor beta repertoires were profiled in healthy donors and ankylosing spondylitis patients so that disease-linked TCR variants could be found. The whole study cohort included 108 healthy donors and roughly 24 ankylosing spondylitis patients. Peripheral blood was sampled, and synovial fluid was also collected from ankylosing spondylitis patients. Overall study results and their limits: The disease-linked clones were reported as significantly enriched in matched synovial fluid samples from ankylosing spondylitis patients. The disease-linked clones had a CD8+ phenotype and were found at relatively low frequencies in peripheral blood. Some TCR beta motif variants had previously been reported in synovial fluid and blood of reactive arthritis patients, which suggested common disease-initiation mechanisms. Blood from ankylosing spondylitis patients appeared to be characterized by a TCR beta motif composed of eight highly homologous amino acid variants.

This clonotype was picked up a small number of times. No antigen is known for it. Nothing much larger sits one base from this clone, and base qualities are not available. Sequencing instrument: Illumina HiSeq 2500. TCR beta libraries were prepared by quantitative 5'-RACE with molecular barcodes. The original methods were these. A new computational method based on a probabilistic model of VDJ rearrangement was used to identify disease-linked TCR variants. The public reads were reanalyzed by TCRdb: fastp trimming at Q25, MiXCR alignment, in-frame beta chains only. Rows matching on CDR3 protein sequence are summarized as one entry with the most common DNA and genes. TCRdb's processing, not the authors' own work, is the source of the V and J calls. The sample includes about 140,000 distinct CDR3 sequences, with approximately 8.4% observed a single time. Together, the top ten hold 7.3% of the sample. Synovial fluid samples were matched to blood samples from the same ankylosing spondylitis patients.

The TCR comes from a male donor with ankylosing spondylitis. Sequencing was carried out using synovial fluid, either unsorted or a sorted T cell fraction (not recorded which).

The DNA is TGTGCCAGCAGCGTAGGGTCGTCCCGGGATCAGCCCCAGCATTTT. The translation is CASSVGSSRDQPQHF. Recombination connected TRBV9 to TRBJ1-5; the D segment cannot be called with confidence. Trimming removed 0 bases from V and 5 bases from J, leaving 12 bases between the germline ends. In the germline V gene, CDR1 corresponds to SGDLS and CDR2 to YYNGEE. The CDR3 runs 15 residues from the cysteine to the phenylalanine. The sequence is cut down to CDR3 DNA, 45 bases in frame from base 1.